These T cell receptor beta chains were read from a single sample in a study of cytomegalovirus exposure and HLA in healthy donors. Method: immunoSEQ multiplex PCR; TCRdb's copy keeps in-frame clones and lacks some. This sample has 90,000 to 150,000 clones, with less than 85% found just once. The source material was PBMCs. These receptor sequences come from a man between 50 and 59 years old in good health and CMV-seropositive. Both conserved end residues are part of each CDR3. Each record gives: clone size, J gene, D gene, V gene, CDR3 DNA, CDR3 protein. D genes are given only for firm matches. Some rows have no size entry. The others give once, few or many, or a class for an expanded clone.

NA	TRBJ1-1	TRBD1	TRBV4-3	TGCGCCAGCAGCCACTTCTTAACAGGGGCCACTGAAGCTTTCTTT	CASSHFLTGATEAFF
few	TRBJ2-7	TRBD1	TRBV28	TGTGCCAGCACGCCGGGACAGGCCTACGAGCAGTACTTC	CASTPGQAYEQYF
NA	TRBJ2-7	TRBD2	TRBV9	TGTGCCAGCAGCGTAGGGGGACTAGCGTCCTACGAGCAGTACTTC	CASSVGGLASYEQYF
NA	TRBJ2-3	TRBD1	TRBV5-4	TGTGCCAGCAGCTTACAGGGGGCGCAGTATTTT	CASSLQGAQYF
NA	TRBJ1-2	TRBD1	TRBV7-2	TGTGCCAGCAGCTTAGCGTCGGGAGGGGGCTACCGCTATGGCTACACCTTC	CASSLASGGGYRYGYTF
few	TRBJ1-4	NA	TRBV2	TGTGCCAGCAGAGAAGTACAGGGTGAAAAACTGTTTTTT	CASREVQGEKLFF
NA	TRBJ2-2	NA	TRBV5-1	TGCGCCAGCAGCTGGGGAGGAGCCACCGGGGAGCTGTTTTTT	CASSWGGATGELFF
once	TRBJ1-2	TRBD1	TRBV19	TGTGCCAGTAGTAGGGACAGGGTCTATGGCTACACCTTC	CASSRDRVYGYTF
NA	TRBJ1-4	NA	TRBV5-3	TGTGCCAGAAGCTTGCAGTGGGTCAGGGCTAATGAAAAACTGTTTTTT	CARSLQWVRANEKLFF
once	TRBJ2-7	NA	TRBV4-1	TGCGCCAGCAGCCAAGATTTCGGTCGTAGAGGGTACGAGCAGTACTTC	CASSQDFGRRGYEQYF
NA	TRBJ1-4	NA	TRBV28	TGTGCCAGCAGTTCGGAACCAGGGAGGTGGGTGGAAAAACTGTTTTTT	CASSSEPGRWVEKLFF
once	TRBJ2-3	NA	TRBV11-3	TGTGCCAGCAGCTTGGCTAGCACAGATACGCAGTATTTT	CASSLASTDTQYF
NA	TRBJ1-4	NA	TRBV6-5	TGTGCCAGCAGAACCGGGACAATGGAAAAACTGTTTTTT	CASRTGTMEKLFF
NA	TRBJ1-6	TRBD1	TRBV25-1	TGTGCCAGCTCGACAGGGTACAATTCACCCCTCCACTTT	CASSTGYNSPLHF
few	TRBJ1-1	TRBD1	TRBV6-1	TGTGCCAGCAGTACGCAACAGGGGGGTAGCACTGAAGCTTTCTTT	CASSTQQGGSTEAFF
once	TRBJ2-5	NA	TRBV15	TGTGCCACCAGTCTCAACAGGCAAGAGACCCAGTACTTC	CATSLNRQETQYF
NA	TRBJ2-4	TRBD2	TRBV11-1	TGTGCCAGCAGCTTACGGGGCGTGGGCCCGGGGGGTGACATTCAGTACTTC	CASSLRGVGPGGDIQYF
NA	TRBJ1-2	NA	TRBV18	TGTGCCAGCTCACGAGCAGGCGATGGCTACACCTTC	CASSRAGDGYTF
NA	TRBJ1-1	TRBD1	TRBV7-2	TGTGCCAGCAGCTTAGCGGGACAGACAGAAGCTTTCTTT	CASSLAGQTEAFF
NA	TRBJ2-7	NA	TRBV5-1	TGCGCCAGCAGCTTGGCCGGGATCCCCTACGAGCAGTACTTC	CASSLAGIPYEQYF
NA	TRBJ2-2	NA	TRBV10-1	TGCGCCAGCAGTGATTCCCTCAGCGCGAACACCGGGGAGCTGTTTTTT	CASSDSLSANTGELFF
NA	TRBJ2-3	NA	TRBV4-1	TGCGCCAGCAGCCAGGGCAGGGCCTCCACAGATACGCAGTATTTT	CASSQGRASTDTQYF
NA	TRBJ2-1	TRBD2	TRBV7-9	TGTGCCAGCAGCCTAAGCCGTCGGGGGGGCGAAAATGAGCAGTTCTTC	CASSLSRRGGENEQFF
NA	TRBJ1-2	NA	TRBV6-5	TGTGCCAGCAGTTACTCGGAGGGGACCTATGGCTACACCTTC	CASSYSEGTYGYTF
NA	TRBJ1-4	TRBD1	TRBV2	TGTGCCAGCATCCACTCCGACAGGGGAAATGAAAAACTGTTTTTT	CASIHSDRGNEKLFF
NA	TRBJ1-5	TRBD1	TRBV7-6	TGTGCCAGCAGCTTATCAGGACAGGGAGGGCAGCCCCAGCATTTT	CASSLSGQGGQPQHF
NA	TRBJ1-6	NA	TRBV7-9	TGTGCCAGCAGAGGGGGGGGACAAGCTAATTCACCCCTCCACTTT	CASRGGGQANSPLHF
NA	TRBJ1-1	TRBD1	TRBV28	TGTGCCAGCAGACAACCGGGACAGTCTTCAGCAGGCTTAAGGTTCGCTGAAGCTTTCTTT	CASRQPGQSSAGLRFAEAFF
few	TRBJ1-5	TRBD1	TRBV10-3	TGTGCCATCAGCCTAACAGGGGGTGGGGATCAGCCCCAGCATTTT	CAISLTGGGDQPQHF
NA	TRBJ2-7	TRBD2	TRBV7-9	TGTGCCAGCAGCTCAGGGACTAGCGGGAGGTTTTACGAGCAGTACTTC	CASSSGTSGRFYEQYF
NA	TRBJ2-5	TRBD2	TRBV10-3	TGTGCCATCGACGACGGGGCGGGCGGGGGAGAGACCCAGTACTTC	CAIDDGAGGGETQYF
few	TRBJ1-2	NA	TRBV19	TGTGCCAGTAGTATAACACAGGGCGGCTATGGCTACACCTTC	CASSITQGGYGYTF
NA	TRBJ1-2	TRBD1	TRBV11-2	TGTGCCAGCAGCTCGGACAGGGAAGGCTATGGCTACACCTTC	CASSSDREGYGYTF
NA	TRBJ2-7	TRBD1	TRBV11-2	TGTGCCAGCAGCTTAGATTGGGTGGGACAGGGCTACGAGCAGTACTTC	CASSLDWVGQGYEQYF
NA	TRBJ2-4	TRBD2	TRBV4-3	TGCGCCAGCAGCCCGGGGACTAGTCGGAACATTCAGTACTTC	CASSPGTSRNIQYF
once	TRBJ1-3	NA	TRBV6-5	TGTGCCAGCAGTGCTACAGAGATCTCTGGAAACACCATATATTTT	CASSATEISGNTIYF
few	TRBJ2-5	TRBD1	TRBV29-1	TGCAGCGAGCAGGGGGCGGGAGAGACCCAGTACTTC	CSEQGAGETQYF
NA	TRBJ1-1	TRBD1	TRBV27	TGTGCCAGCAGTCTACAGGGGGGGGTGAACACTGAAGCTTTCTTT	CASSLQGGVNTEAFF
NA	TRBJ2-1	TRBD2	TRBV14	TGTGCCAGCAGCCAAGAACGGGGACTAGCGGGATTAAATGAGCAGTTCTTC	CASSQERGLAGLNEQFF
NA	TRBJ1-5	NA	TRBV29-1	TGCAGCGTTGCGGAGAATAGCAATCAGCCCCAGCATTTT	CSVAENSNQPQHF
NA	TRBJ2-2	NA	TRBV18	TGTGCCAGCTCAGCCACAGTAACCGCGAACACCGGGGAGCTGTTTTTT	CASSATVTANTGELFF
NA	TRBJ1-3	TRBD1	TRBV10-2	TGCGCCAGCAGTTCGACAGGGACTAGAAGGGACACCATATATTTT	CASSSTGTRRDTIYF
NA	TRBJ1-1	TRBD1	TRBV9	TGTGCCAGCAGCCCTGGACAGGGCGGGTGGGGCACTGAAGCTTTCTTT	CASSPGQGGWGTEAFF
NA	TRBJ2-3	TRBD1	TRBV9	TGTGCCAGCAGCGAGGGGGCGGTAGATACGCAGTATTTT	CASSEGAVDTQYF
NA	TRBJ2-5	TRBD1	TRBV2	TGTGCCAGCAGTGAAAAAACAGGGGTTCAAGAGACCCAGTACTTC	CASSEKTGVQETQYF
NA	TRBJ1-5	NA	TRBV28	TGTGCCAGCAGGCCGCGGGAGGGTAGCAATCAGCCCCAGCATTTT	CASRPREGSNQPQHF
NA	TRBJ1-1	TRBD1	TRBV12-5	TGTGCTAGTGACATTACAGGGGGCACTGAAGCTTTCTTT	CASDITGGTEAFF
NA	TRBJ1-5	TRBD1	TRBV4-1	TGCGCCAGCAGCCAAGATGGGACAGGGCGCAGCAATCAGCCCCAGCATTTT	CASSQDGTGRSNQPQHF
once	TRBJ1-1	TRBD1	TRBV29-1	TGCAGCGTTGTCGCCGGGACAGGGGTTACTGAAGCTTTCTTT	CSVVAGTGVTEAFF
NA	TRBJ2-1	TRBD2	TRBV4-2	TGTGCCAGCAGCCAAATCGGACTAGCGGGGGGTTACAATGAGCAGTTCTTC	CASSQIGLAGGYNEQFF
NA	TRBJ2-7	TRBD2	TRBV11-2	TGTGCCAGCAGCTTAGGGGGACTAGCGACCTACGAGCAGTACTTC	CASSLGGLATYEQYF
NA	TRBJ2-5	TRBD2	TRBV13	TGTGCCAGCAGCTCGGGGGGGGAGGAGGAGACCCAGTACTTC	CASSSGGEEETQYF
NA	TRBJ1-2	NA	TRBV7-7	TGTGCCAGCAGCTTACGGGAACCGGGACACTGCTATGGCTACACCTTC	CASSLREPGHCYGYTF
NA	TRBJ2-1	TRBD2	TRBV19	TGTGCCAGTAGTATAGGGTGGGAGCGGGGGCTGGATGAGCAGTTCTTC	CASSIGWERGLDEQFF
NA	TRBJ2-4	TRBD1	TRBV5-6	TGTGCCAGCAGCTTGGGGCAGGGGGCTCGTCTACACATTCAGTACTTC	CASSLGQGARLHIQYF
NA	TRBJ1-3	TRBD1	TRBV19	TGTGCCAGCAGCCCGACAGGGGTTAATGTCGGGGACACCATATATTTT	CASSPTGVNVGDTIYF
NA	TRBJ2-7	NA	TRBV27	TGTGCCAGCAGTTTATCGAGGGACACTTCGTACGAGCAGTACTTC	CASSLSRDTSYEQYF
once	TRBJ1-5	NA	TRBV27	TGTGCCAGCAGTCCCAACAACAGGGTTTCGGGTCAGCCCCAGCATTTT	CASSPNNRVSGQPQHF
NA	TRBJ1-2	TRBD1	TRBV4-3	TGCGCCAGCAGCCAAGATCTGGCAGGGGGCGTTGGCTACACCTTC	CASSQDLAGGVGYTF